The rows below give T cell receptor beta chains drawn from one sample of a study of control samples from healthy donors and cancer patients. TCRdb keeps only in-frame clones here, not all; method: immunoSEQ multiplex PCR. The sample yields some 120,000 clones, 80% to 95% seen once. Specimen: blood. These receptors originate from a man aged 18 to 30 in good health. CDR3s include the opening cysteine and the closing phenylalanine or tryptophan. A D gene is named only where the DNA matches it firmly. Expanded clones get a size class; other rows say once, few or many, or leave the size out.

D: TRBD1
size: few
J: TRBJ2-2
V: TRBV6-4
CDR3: CASSAGQDTGELFF
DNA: TGTGCCAGCAGTGCGGGACAGGACACCGGGGAGCTGTTTTTT

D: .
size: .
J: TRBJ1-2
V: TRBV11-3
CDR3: CASSLMLSTGGAYGYTF
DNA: TGTGCCAGCAGCTTAATGTTATCGACGGGGGGGGCCTATGGCTACACCTTC

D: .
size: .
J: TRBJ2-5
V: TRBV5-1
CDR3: CASSFGLAETQYF
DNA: TGCGCCAGCAGCTTTGGGCTAGCGGAGACCCAGTACTTC

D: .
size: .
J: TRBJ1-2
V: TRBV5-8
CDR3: CASSLQGNYGYTF
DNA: TGTGCCAGCAGCTTGCAAGGGAACTATGGCTACACCTTC

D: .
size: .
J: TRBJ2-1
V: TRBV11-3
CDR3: CASSETAYAEYNEQFF
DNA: TGTGCCAGCAGCGAGACAGCGTACGCAGAATACAATGAGCAGTTCTTC

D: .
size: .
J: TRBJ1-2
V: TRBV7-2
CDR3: CATEWGAYGYTF
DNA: TGTGCCACCGAATGGGGGGCCTATGGCTACACCTTC

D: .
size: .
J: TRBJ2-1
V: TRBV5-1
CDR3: CASSSNSYNEQFF
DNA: TGCGCCAGCAGCTCCAATTCCTACAATGAGCAGTTCTTC

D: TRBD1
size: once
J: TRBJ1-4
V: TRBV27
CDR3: CASSFQGQGQKLFF
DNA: TGTGCCAGCAGTTTTCAGGGACAGGGACAAAAACTGTTTTTT

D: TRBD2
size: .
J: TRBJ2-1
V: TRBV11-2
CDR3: CASSFLGSGINEQFF
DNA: TGTGCCAGCAGCTTTTTGGGTAGCGGGATAAATGAGCAGTTCTTC

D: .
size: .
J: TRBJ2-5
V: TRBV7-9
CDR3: CASSGDIAETQYF
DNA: TGTGCCAGCAGCGGGGACATAGCGGAGACCCAGTACTTC

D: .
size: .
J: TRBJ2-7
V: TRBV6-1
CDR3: CASSDLGGQYEQYF
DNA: TGTGCCAGCAGTGATTTGGGGGGCCAGTACGAGCAGTACTTC

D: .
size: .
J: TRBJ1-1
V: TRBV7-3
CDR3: CASSAQDTNTEAFF
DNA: TGTGCCAGCAGCGCGCAGGACACGAACACTGAAGCTTTCTTT

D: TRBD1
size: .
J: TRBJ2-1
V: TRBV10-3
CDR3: CAISPATGQGLSEQFF
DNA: TGTGCCATCAGTCCCGCGACGGGACAGGGGTTGAGTGAGCAGTTCTTC

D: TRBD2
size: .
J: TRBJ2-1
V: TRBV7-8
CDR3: CASSSTSVDSDEQFF
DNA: TGTGCCAGCAGCTCGACTAGCGTTGATAGCGATGAGCAGTTCTTC

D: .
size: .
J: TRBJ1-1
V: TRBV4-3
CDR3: CASSQEAEWENTEAFF
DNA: TGCGCCAGCAGCCAAGAAGCAGAGTGGGAGAACACTGAAGCTTTCTTT

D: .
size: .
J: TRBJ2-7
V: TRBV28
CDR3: CASSSRGGSSYEQYF
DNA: TGTGCCAGCAGTTCGAGAGGGGGGAGCTCCTACGAGCAGTACTTC

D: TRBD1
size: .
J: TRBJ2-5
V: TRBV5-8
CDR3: CASSYTGGEETQYF
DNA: TGTGCCAGCAGCTATACAGGGGGAGAAGAGACCCAGTACTTC

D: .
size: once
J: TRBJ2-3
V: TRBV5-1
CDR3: CASSPLGLTSTDTQYF
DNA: TGCGCCAGCAGCCCCTTAGGACTGACTAGCACAGATACGCAGTATTTT

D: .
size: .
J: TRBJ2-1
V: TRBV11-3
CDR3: CASSPSAKGWVEQFF
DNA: TGTGCCAGCAGCCCGTCGGCGAAGGGTTGGGTTGAGCAGTTCTTC

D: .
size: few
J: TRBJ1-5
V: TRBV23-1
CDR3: CASSQRTNQPQHF
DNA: TGCGCCAGCAGTCAACGGACCAATCAGCCCCAGCATTTT

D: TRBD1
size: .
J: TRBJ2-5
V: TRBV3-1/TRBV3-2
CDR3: CASSQRQGKETQYF
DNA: TGTGCCAGCAGCCAGCGACAGGGGAAGGAGACCCAGTACTTC

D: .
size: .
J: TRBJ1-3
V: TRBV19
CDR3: CASTPWGTSGNTIYF
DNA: TGTGCCAGTACACCGTGGGGGACATCTGGAAACACCATATATTTT

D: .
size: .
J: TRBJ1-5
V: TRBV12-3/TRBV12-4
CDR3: CASSAGFQPQHF
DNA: TGTGCCAGCAGTGCGGGGTTTCAGCCCCAGCATTTT

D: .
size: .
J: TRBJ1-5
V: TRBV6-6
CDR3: CASSYGTNQPQHF
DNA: TGTGCCAGCAGTTACGGGACAAATCAGCCCCAGCATTTT

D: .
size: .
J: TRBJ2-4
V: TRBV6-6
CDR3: CASSPRGGGSRRNIQYF
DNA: TGTGCCAGCAGTCCGCGCGGAGGGGGCTCTCGTAGAAACATTCAGTACTTC

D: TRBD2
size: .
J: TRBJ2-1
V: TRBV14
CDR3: CASSQNSGRGNEQFF
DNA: TGTGCCAGCAGCCAGAATAGCGGGAGAGGCAATGAGCAGTTCTTC

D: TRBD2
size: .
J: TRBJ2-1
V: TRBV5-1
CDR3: CASSLGEGPYNEQFF
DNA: TGCGCCAGCAGCTTGGGGGAGGGTCCCTACAATGAGCAGTTCTTC

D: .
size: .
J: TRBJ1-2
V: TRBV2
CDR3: CASRLILVGYTF
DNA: TGTGCCAGCAGGTTAATCCTCGTTGGCTACACCTTC

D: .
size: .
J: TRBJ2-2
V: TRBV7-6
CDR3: CASSLVRENTGELFF
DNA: TGTGCCAGCAGCTTAGTACGGGAGAACACCGGGGAGCTGTTTTTT

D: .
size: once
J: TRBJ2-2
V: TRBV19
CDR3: CASSTLAGELFF
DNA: TGTGCCAGTAGTACCCTCGCCGGGGAGCTGTTTTTT

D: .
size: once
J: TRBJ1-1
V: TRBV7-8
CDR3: CASSPDGYTEAFF
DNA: TGTGCCAGCAGCCCGGACGGATACACTGAAGCTTTCTTT

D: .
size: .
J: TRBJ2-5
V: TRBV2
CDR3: CASRSHRATQYF
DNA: TGTGCCAGCAGGTCCCACAGGGCGACCCAGTACTTC

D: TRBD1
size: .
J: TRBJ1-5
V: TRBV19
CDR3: CASSAGTGANQPQHF
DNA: TGTGCCAGTAGTGCCGGGACAGGGGCTAATCAGCCCCAGCATTTT

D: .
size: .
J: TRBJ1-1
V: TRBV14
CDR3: CASSQGIPFF
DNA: TGTGCCAGCAGCCAAGGGATTCCTTTCTTT

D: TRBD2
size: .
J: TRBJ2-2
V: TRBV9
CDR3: CASSVGGPMGGELFF
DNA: TGTGCCAGCAGCGTGGGAGGGCCTATGGGCGGGGAGCTGTTTTTT

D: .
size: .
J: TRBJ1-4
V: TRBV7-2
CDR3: CASSLGPGREEKLFF
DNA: TGTGCCAGCAGCTTAGGACCCGGAAGGGAGGAAAAACTGTTTTTT

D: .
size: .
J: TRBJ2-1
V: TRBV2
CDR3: CASSEGLGRTYNEQFF
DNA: TGTGCCAGCAGTGAAGGTTTGGGTAGAACCTACAATGAGCAGTTCTTC

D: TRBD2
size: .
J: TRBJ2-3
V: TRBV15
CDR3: CATSRALPGGAADTQYF
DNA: TGTGCCACCAGCAGAGCCCTACCGGGAGGCGCCGCAGATACGCAGTATTTT

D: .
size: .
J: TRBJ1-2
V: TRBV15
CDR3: CATSGTDYGYTF
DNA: TGTGCCACCAGTGGGACTGACTATGGCTACACCTTC

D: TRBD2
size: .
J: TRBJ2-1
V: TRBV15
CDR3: CATSRALAGAYNEQFF
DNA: TGTGCCACCAGCAGGGCCCTAGCGGGAGCCTACAATGAGCAGTTCTTC

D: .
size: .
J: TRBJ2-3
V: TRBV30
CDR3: CAWSAVGTDTQYF
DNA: TGTGCCTGGAGTGCAGTTGGCACAGATACGCAGTATTTT

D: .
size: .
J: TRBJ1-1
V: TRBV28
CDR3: CASSPNRDEAFF
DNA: TGTGCCAGCAGCCCTAACAGGGATGAAGCTTTCTTT

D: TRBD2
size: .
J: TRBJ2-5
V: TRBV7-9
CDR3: CASNQAGQETQYF
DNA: TGTGCCAGCAACCAAGCGGGACAAGAGACCCAGTACTTC

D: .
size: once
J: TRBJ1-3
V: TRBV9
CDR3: CASSQTRYSGNTIYF
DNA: TGTGCCAGCAGTCAGACCCGGTACTCTGGAAACACCATATATTTT

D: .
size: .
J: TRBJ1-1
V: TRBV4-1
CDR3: CASSQKVPPGAEAFF
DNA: TGCGCCAGCAGCCAGAAGGTCCCCCCGGGGGCTGAAGCTTTCTTT

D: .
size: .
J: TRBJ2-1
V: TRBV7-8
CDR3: CASSSEDTEQFF
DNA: TGTGCCAGCAGCTCCGAGGACACTGAGCAGTTCTTC

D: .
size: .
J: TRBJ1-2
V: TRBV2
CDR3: CASSAGGYEYGYTF
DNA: TGTGCCAGCAGTGCCGGGGGCTACGAGTATGGCTACACCTTC

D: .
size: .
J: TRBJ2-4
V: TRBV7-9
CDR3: CASSHFTVGQKNIQYF
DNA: TGTGCCAGCAGCCACTTTACAGTGGGACAAAAAAACATTCAGTACTTC

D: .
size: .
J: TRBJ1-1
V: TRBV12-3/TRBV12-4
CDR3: CASSSGDTEAFF
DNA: TGTGCCAGCAGTTCCGGGGACACTGAAGCTTTCTTT